This T cell receptor (beta chain) was captured by sequencing in a study of neurological immune-mediated disorders. In this sample, this clonotype turned up many times. Its matching antigen is unknown. Overall study findings and caveats: None of the CDR3 amino acid sequences in expanded clones turned up in more than one subject, which points to private repertoires in all groups. Multiple sclerosis was found to have the least TCR clonal expansion, below healthy controls, and HTLV-1-associated myelopathy the most.

The germline CDR1 and CDR2 sequences are DFQATT and SNEGSKA (reference sequence). The V segment lost 3 bases and the J segment 4 bases; nucleotides outside the gene matches: 14. The CDR3 spans 19 residues. The cDNA was generated through 5'RACE incorporating 10-nucleotide random UMIs. Every sequencing run produced over 190 million TCR-beta sequences, and the sequences from any one run covered 15-18 subjects. TCRdb called the 5' RACE reads again in MiXCR, with one record for every CDR3 protein. Of around 40,000 distinct CDR3 sequences listed, 7% to 8.5% are singletons. The genes are TRBV20-1 and TRBJ2-6; 11 bases fit TRBD2. Sequenced material: CD4+ T cells from blood. This receptor was taken from a man in his fifties or sixties in good health. This chain's CDR3 is CSASLPPSGRFGGANVLTF. The CDR3 DNA is TGCAGTGCTAGCCTCCCGCCTAGCGGGAGGTTTGGCGGGGCCAACGTCCTGACTTTC.